This T cell receptor beta chain was identified in a study of T-cell reconstitution after alpha-beta-depleted transplantation in children. The library targeted TCRbeta and was prepared with unique molecular identifiers. TCRdb re-called the PCR reads with MiXCR, one entry per CDR3 protein. The data show about 640,000 distinct CDR3 sequences, over 10% seen once. As regards this clonotype: Antigen: not known.

V lost 4 bases and J lost 3; bases outside the gene matches: 14. Germline V gene lookup returns CDR1 SGHAT and CDR2 FQNNGV. This CDR3 region has 20 residues. General observations from the study: Newly produced T cells mostly accounted for T-cell counts and diversity one year post-transplant.

This sequence joins TRBV11-2 and TRBJ2-5, with 16 bases that match TRBD2. The TCR sequence derives from a male patient younger than 18 who had a stem cell transplant for acute myeloid leukemia, so the T cells may come from the graft donor. The material sequenced was PBMCs, mostly from graft donor cells, taken 360 days after TCRalphabeta/CD19-depleted stem cell transplant. In DNA form, the CDR3 reads TGTGCCAGCAGCTACCCGGGACTAGCGGGAGGGCCCAGGTTCGAAGAGACCCAGTACTTC. It yields the protein CASSYPGLAGGPRFEETQYF.